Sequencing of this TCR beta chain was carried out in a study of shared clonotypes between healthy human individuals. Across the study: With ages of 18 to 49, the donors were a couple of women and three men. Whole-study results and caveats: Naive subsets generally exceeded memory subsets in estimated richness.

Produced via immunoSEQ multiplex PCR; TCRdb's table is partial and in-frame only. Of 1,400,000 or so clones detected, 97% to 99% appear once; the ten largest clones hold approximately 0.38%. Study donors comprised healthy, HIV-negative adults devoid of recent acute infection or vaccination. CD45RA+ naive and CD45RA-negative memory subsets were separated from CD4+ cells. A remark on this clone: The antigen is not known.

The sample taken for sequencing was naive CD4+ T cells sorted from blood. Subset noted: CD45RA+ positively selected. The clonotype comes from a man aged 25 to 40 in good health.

CDR3 protein: CATSRVGRTNTGELFF. The CDR3 DNA is TGTGCCACCAGCAGAGTCGGCAGGACGAACACCGGGGAGCTGTTTTTT. The chain combines TRBV15 with TRBJ2-2, with D unclear. This CDR3 contains 16 residues. Germline CDR1 and CDR2: LNHNV and YYDKDF (reference sequence). V was clipped by 1 base and J by 0 bases, with 9 bases between them.